The T cell receptor beta chain under discussion was sequenced for a study of blood T cell repertoires in COVID-19. Study background: Sample material is recorded as cDNA or gDNA derived from T cells, B-cell-depleted T cells, or PBMCs.

Participant age was roughly 18 to 100 years, and participants resided in about two dozen US areas. Participants classified as exposed had met a COVID-19 case within 2 weeks before study entry. The ends lost 0 bases at V and 1 base at J; junction bases unmatched: 5. The CDR3 runs 16 residues. Germline CDR1 is MNHEY and CDR2 is SMNVEV (reference sequence). Methods used by the authors: Reference gene primer amplification gave estimated nucleated cell counts. TCRdb's table, derived via immunoSEQ multiplex PCR, lists solely in-frame clones and lacks some. That table gives V, J and clone size, and the DNA gave D and trimming. The table lists some 240,000 clones, around 84% of them singletons.

V and J are TRBV27 and TRBJ1-1; 7 nucleotides align to TRBD1. Sample: PBMCs or T cells enriched from blood (not recorded which). The sequence was obtained from a woman in her 50s who had been exposed to COVID-19. The CDR3 loop is CASSLSKGAWNTEAFF. The CDR3 nucleotides read TGTGCCAGCAGTTTATCGAAGGGGGCTTGGAACACTGAAGCTTTCTTT.